This TCR beta chain was sequenced for a study of a mutant IDH1 vaccine in newly diagnosed glioma. Overall study context: Treated individuals were approximately 62% male and about 40% female, averaging approximately 40 years of age.

Time point in this sample: baseline, week 1 (first vaccination visit). Regarding treatment: pre-vaccination baseline after standard-of-care therapy. The donor cohort comprised cases of new WHO grade 3 or 4 IDH1-mutant, ATRX-lost astrocytoma. Study outcomes and limitations: Of all patients, 85% to 95% showed vaccine-induced immune responses.

V dropped 3 bases and J dropped 0 bases, with 9 bases sitting between them. Germline lookup yields CDR1 GTSNPN and CDR2 SVGIG (reference sequence). CDR3 length: 15 amino acids. Libraries were prepared by immunoSEQ multiplex PCR; TCRdb keeps only in-frame clonotypes and omits some of them. The sample carries some 90,000 clones, over 70% recorded once. About this clone itself: Its specificity is not known.

The receptor was derived from a man aged 35 to 55 with glioma. Some clones in this sample may be carry-over from other donors' samples. The sequences come from PBMCs, collected from a glioma patient treated with radiotherapy, temozolomide or both. J is TRBJ1-6 and V is TRBV30; unclear D gene. The CDR3 DNA follows: TGTGCCTGGAGCCGAGTGAGCTCCTATAATTCACCCCTCCACTTT. Its translation: CAWSRVSSYNSPLHF.